This TCR beta chain was captured by sequencing in a study of cytomegalovirus exposure and HLA in healthy donors. PCR used 60 Vbeta primers and 13 Jbeta primers. Original handling: It was a later analysis that counted roughly 80 million unique TCR beta chains, of which 8.5 million to 12 million were shared. Using immunoSEQ multiplex PCR, the repertoire was profiled, and TCRdb retains in-frame clones only, with some absent. D and trimming come from the DNA, and the V and J calls and clone size come from that table. The sample contains about 200,000 clones, about 78% of which appear only once. Study findings and constraints: Being productive about 87% or about 30% of the time was typical of most TCR beta V segments in an earlier analysis.

This CDR3 has 14 amino acids. The V end was cut by 4 bases, the J end by 4 bases, with 13 bases between. Germline V gene lookup returns CDR1 SGHAT and CDR2 FQNNGV. About this clone: What it recognizes is unknown.

The rearrangement links TRBV11-2 to TRBJ1-2; a weak D match, TRBD1 (5 bases). This TCR came from a woman aged 25 to 39 in good health and CMV-seronegative. Sequenced input: PBMCs. Here the CDR3 reads CASSSPRQSYGYTF. Here the CDR3 DNA reads TGTGCCAGCAGCTCCCCTCGACAGTCCTATGGCTACACCTTC.